This entry describes one T cell receptor beta chain. Antigen specificity is unknown. The protein recorded in TCRdb does not match the translated DNA at residue 11; the protein presented here comes from translating the DNA. Each gene name is a mouse one. The read falls 3 residues short of the CDR3 end, and the missing part is taken from the germline J gene. This specimen belongs to a study of CD8+ T cells in alopecia areata. The length of the CDR3 is 14 residues. The V and J ends lost 6 bases and 7 bases, in that order; junction bases with no gene match: 6. Germline assignment: CDR1 NNHDY and CDR2 SYVADS. Reverse transcription of extracted RNA yielded cDNA, which provided the sequencing template. Profiling relied on immunoSEQ multiplex PCR, and the TCRdb table lists in-frame clones only, not all of them. This sample has about 110,000 clones, each found more than once. Notes on the study in general: Greater clonality was observed in lesional scalp samples, especially alopecia totalis/universalis, versus normal scalp.

The origin of this receptor is a C3H/HeJ mouse with alopecia areata. MHC haplotype of the strain: H2-k. The chain employs TRBV13-3 and TRBJ1-6; 8 bases are shared with TRBD1. TRBJ1-6 is an ORF, and what it does is uncertain. Material: lesional skin. CDR3 region: CASTAGGMNSPLYF. The sequenced part of the CDR3 DNA is TGTGCCAGCACCGCAGGGGGCATGAATTCGCCC.